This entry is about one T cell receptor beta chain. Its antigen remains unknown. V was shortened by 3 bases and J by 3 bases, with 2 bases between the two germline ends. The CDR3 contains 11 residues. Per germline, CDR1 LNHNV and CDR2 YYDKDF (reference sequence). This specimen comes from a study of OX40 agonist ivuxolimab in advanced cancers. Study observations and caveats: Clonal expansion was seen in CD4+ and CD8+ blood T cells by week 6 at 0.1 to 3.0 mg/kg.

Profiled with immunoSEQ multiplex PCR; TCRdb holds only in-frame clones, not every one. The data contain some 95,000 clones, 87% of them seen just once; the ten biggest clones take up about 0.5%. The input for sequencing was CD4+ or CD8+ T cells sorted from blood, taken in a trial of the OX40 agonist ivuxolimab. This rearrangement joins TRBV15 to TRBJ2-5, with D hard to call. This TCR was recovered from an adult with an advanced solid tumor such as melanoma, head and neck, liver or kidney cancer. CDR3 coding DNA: TGTGCCACCAGCAGGGAAGAGACCCAGTACTTC. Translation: CATSREETQYF.